This T cell receptor beta chain was found in a study of blood T cell repertoires in COVID-19. The ends were cut back, 0 bases at V and 6 bases at J, with 11 bases in the middle. This CDR3 contains 14 residues. CDR1 MNHEY and CDR2 SVGAGI come from the germline V gene. Profiling relied on immunoSEQ multiplex PCR, and the TCRdb table lists in-frame clones only, not all of them. The table lists 150,000 to 200,000 clones, around nine tenths of them singletons. The sequencing sample was made of peripheral blood. This chain joins TRBV6-5 and TRBJ2-5; D may be TRBD1 (6 bases). The sequence derives from a woman aged 70-85 years with COVID-19, enrolled during active disease. The CDR3 DNA reads as TGTGCCAGCAGTTACTCGGCAGGGGTAAAGACCCAGTACTTC. It specifies CASSYSAGVKTQYF.